This T cell receptor beta chain was identified in a study of beta chain features in type 1 diabetes. Whole-study findings and limits: Among all four CD4+ subsets, Type 1 diabetes patients had TCRB CDR3s that were moderately but significantly shorter.

The CDR3 sequence is 17 residues long. CDR1 and CDR2 (germline): SNHLY, FYNNEI. V dropped 6 bases and J dropped 2; count of bases not matched to a gene: 12. With respect to this clone: Its antigen is unidentified.

Each of the sorted populations had a purity greater than 95%. Expressed TCRB transcripts were sequenced after all isolated RNA was converted to cDNA. Method: immunoSEQ multiplex PCR; TCRdb's copy keeps in-frame clones and lacks some. The table lists hundreds of thousands of clones, about 14% of them singletons. The sample consisted of naive CD4+ T cells from blood. The chain carries TRBV2 and TRBJ2-7; 11 bases are a match to TRBD2. The sequence came from a man aged 18 to 29 in good health. The CDR3 sequence is CASRTGTSGAPTYEQYF. The DNA of the CDR3 is TGTGCCAGCAGGACCGGGACTAGCGGAGCTCCTACCTACGAGCAGTACTTC.